This is a list of T cell receptor beta chains from one sample in a study of blood T cells in healthy people across ages. TCRdb re-derived calls from the 5' RACE reads in MiXCR, one entry per CDR3 protein. The sample carries over a million distinct CDR3 sequences, about 45% recorded once. Sequencing was carried out using blood. The receptors originated from a woman younger than 30 in good health. Both conserved end residues are part of each CDR3. D genes are given only for firm matches. Rows give clone size only sometimes, using once, few, many, or a class for an expanded clone.

v_call: TRBV27; clone_size: NA; cdr3_length: 17; j_call: TRBJ2-1; d_call: TRBD2; cdr3_nt: TGTGCCAGCAGTTCCCGACTAGCGGGGGCTACACACAACGAGCAGTTCTTC; cdr3_aa: CASSSRLAGATHNEQFF
v_call: TRBV29-1; clone_size: NA; cdr3_length: 12; j_call: TRBJ1-1; d_call: NA; cdr3_nt: TGCAGCGGGAGGGGGACGGGCACTGAAGCTTTCTTT; cdr3_aa: CSGRGTGTEAFF
v_call: TRBV7-9; clone_size: many; cdr3_length: 14; j_call: TRBJ1-4; d_call: NA; cdr3_nt: TGTGCCAGCAGCTTAGGAGGCTACTCTGAAAAACTGTTTTTT; cdr3_aa: CASSLGGYSEKLFF
v_call: TRBV4-1; clone_size: few; cdr3_length: 14; j_call: TRBJ1-1; d_call: NA; cdr3_nt: TGCGCCAGCAGCGACAGCGATCTGGACACTGAAGCTTTCTTT; cdr3_aa: CASSDSDLDTEAFF
v_call: TRBV10-3; clone_size: NA; cdr3_length: 14; j_call: TRBJ2-1; d_call: TRBD2; cdr3_nt: TGTGCCATCAGGGGGACTAGCTCTTACAATGCGCAGTTCTTC; cdr3_aa: CAIRGTSSYNAQFF
v_call: TRBV11-2; clone_size: few; cdr3_length: 14; j_call: TRBJ1-6; d_call: NA; cdr3_nt: TGTGCCAGCAGCGTAAGACAGGTTAATTCACCCCTCCACTTT; cdr3_aa: CASSVRQVNSPLHF
v_call: TRBV7-9; clone_size: NA; cdr3_length: 15; j_call: TRBJ2-3; d_call: NA; cdr3_nt: TGTGCCAGCAGCCTTCTGTCGGGGGCCTCAGATACGCAGTATTTT; cdr3_aa: CASSLLSGASDTQYF
v_call: TRBV5-1; clone_size: NA; cdr3_length: 15; j_call: TRBJ2-1; d_call: NA; cdr3_nt: TGCGCCAGCAGCCCGGTGGGGGAAACCTACAATGAGCAGTTCTTC; cdr3_aa: CASSPVGETYNEQFF
v_call: TRBV7-2; clone_size: few; cdr3_length: 14; j_call: TRBJ1-2; d_call: NA; cdr3_nt: TGTGCCAGCAGCACCCGGAGCGGGGCCTATGGCTACACCTTC; cdr3_aa: CASSTRSGAYGYTF
v_call: TRBV20-1; clone_size: NA; cdr3_length: 11; j_call: TRBJ1-4; d_call: NA; cdr3_nt: TGCAGTGTCCTGGTTCCAGAAAAACTGTTTTTT; cdr3_aa: CSVLVPEKLFF
v_call: TRBV12-3/TRBV12-4; clone_size: once; cdr3_length: 13; j_call: TRBJ2-3; d_call: NA; cdr3_nt: TGTGCCAGCATTGCCGAGTTGGCAGATACGCAGTATTTT; cdr3_aa: CASIAELADTQYF
v_call: TRBV12-3/TRBV12-4; clone_size: few; cdr3_length: 16; j_call: TRBJ2-1; d_call: NA; cdr3_nt: TGTGCCAGCAGTTCGGCTGGGACGCAGTCCTACAATGAGCAGTTCTTC; cdr3_aa: CASSSAGTQSYNEQFF
v_call: TRBV28; clone_size: few; cdr3_length: 16; j_call: TRBJ1-5; d_call: NA; cdr3_nt: TGTGCCAGCAGTTCCCCCGTGAGACAGGCGGATCAGCCCCAGCATTTT; cdr3_aa: CASSSPVRQADQPQHF
v_call: TRBV7-9; clone_size: few; cdr3_length: 18; j_call: TRBJ2-1; d_call: TRBD2; cdr3_nt: TGTGCCAGCAGCCCCGGCTCTTTGGGCGGGAGATTCTACAATGAGCAGTTCTTC; cdr3_aa: CASSPGSLGGRFYNEQFF
v_call: TRBV4-1; clone_size: NA; cdr3_length: 14; j_call: TRBJ2-7; d_call: TRBD2; cdr3_nt: TGCGCCAGCAGCCCGGGACTAGATTTGGAGACCCGGTACTTC; cdr3_aa: CASSPGLDLETRYF
v_call: TRBV7-2; clone_size: NA; cdr3_length: 15; j_call: TRBJ1-2; d_call: TRBD1; cdr3_nt: TGTGCCAGCAGCCAGAGAACAGGGGTTCGCTATGGCTACACCTTC; cdr3_aa: CASSQRTGVRYGYTF
v_call: TRBV12-3/TRBV12-4; clone_size: NA; cdr3_length: 15; j_call: TRBJ1-2; d_call: TRBD1; cdr3_nt: TGTGCCAGCAGTCCCCAGACAGGGACGAACTATGGCTACACCTTC; cdr3_aa: CASSPQTGTNYGYTF
v_call: TRBV18; clone_size: few; cdr3_length: 16; j_call: TRBJ2-3; d_call: TRBD2; cdr3_nt: TGTGCCAGCTCATGGACCGGGACTAGAAGCACAGATACGCAGTATTTT; cdr3_aa: CASSWTGTRSTDTQYF
v_call: TRBV20-1; clone_size: NA; cdr3_length: 16; j_call: TRBJ2-3; d_call: TRBD1; cdr3_nt: TGCAGTGCTGGGGATGGGACAGGGGGTTTTGCAGATACGCAGTATTTT; cdr3_aa: CSAGDGTGGFADTQYF
v_call: TRBV29-1; clone_size: once; cdr3_length: 12; j_call: TRBJ1-1; d_call: TRBD1; cdr3_nt: TGTAGCGGGTGGACAGGTGAAACTGAAGCTTTCTTT; cdr3_aa: CSGWTGETEAFF
v_call: TRBV21-1; clone_size: NA; cdr3_length: 16; j_call: TRBJ2-6; d_call: NA; cdr3_nt: TGTGCCAGCAGCAGCTGGGACATCTCTGGGGCCAACGTCCTGACTTTC; cdr3_aa: CASSSWDISGANVLTF
v_call: TRBV28; clone_size: few; cdr3_length: 12; j_call: TRBJ2-7; d_call: NA; cdr3_nt: TGTGCCAGCAGTCTCTCTTTCGGGGAGCAGTACTTC; cdr3_aa: CASSLSFGEQYF
v_call: TRBV29-1; clone_size: NA; cdr3_length: 15; j_call: TRBJ1-4; d_call: TRBD1; cdr3_nt: TGCAGCGGGGCCGGGACAGGGGGAGATTACGAAAAACTGTTTTTT; cdr3_aa: CSGAGTGGDYEKLFF
v_call: TRBV6-2/TRBV6-3; clone_size: few; cdr3_length: 20; j_call: TRBJ2-4; d_call: NA; cdr3_nt: TGTGCCAGCAGACCCCTGACCGCGAGCGTCCGAGGAGGGGCCAAAAACATTCAGTACTTC; cdr3_aa: CASRPLTASVRGGAKNIQYF
v_call: TRBV6-5; clone_size: NA; cdr3_length: 18; j_call: TRBJ1-2; d_call: TRBD1; cdr3_nt: TGTGCCAGCAGTAACAATCCGGGACAGGGCCTCATTAACTATGGCTACACCTTC; cdr3_aa: CASSNNPGQGLINYGYTF
v_call: TRBV29-1; clone_size: NA; cdr3_length: 11; j_call: TRBJ1-2; d_call: NA; cdr3_nt: TGCAGCGTTGTGGGGGCGTCTGGCTACACCTTC; cdr3_aa: CSVVGASGYTF
v_call: TRBV6-6; clone_size: NA; cdr3_length: 15; j_call: TRBJ2-7; d_call: NA; cdr3_nt: TGTGCCAGCATCGAGTCGACGCTGAGCTCCTACGAGCAGTACTTC; cdr3_aa: CASIESTLSSYEQYF
v_call: TRBV4-2; clone_size: NA; cdr3_length: 16; j_call: TRBJ2-7; d_call: TRBD1; cdr3_nt: TGTGCCAGCAGCCAAGAGCAGGGGACAGGCTACTACGAGCAGTACTTC; cdr3_aa: CASSQEQGTGYYEQYF
v_call: TRBV20-1; clone_size: NA; cdr3_length: 13; j_call: TRBJ1-2; d_call: NA; cdr3_nt: TGCAGTGCTACTAGATCAGGAAACTATGGCTACACCTTC; cdr3_aa: CSATRSGNYGYTF
v_call: TRBV29-1; clone_size: NA; cdr3_length: 14; j_call: TRBJ2-7; d_call: TRBD1; cdr3_nt: TGCAGCGTTGGTCCCCGACAGGGTCCCTACGAGCAGTACTTC; cdr3_aa: CSVGPRQGPYEQYF
v_call: TRBV4-3; clone_size: NA; cdr3_length: 18; j_call: TRBJ2-1; d_call: TRBD2; cdr3_nt: TGCGCCAGCAGCCAAGATCTCTTGGCGGGAGGGGAGGGGAATGAGCAGTTCTTC; cdr3_aa: CASSQDLLAGGEGNEQFF
v_call: TRBV2; clone_size: NA; cdr3_length: 15; j_call: TRBJ1-5; d_call: TRBD1; cdr3_nt: TGTGCCAGCAGTGAACGGACAGGGGTCCGTCAGCCCCAGCATTTT; cdr3_aa: CASSERTGVRQPQHF
v_call: TRBV10-3; clone_size: NA; cdr3_length: 15; j_call: TRBJ2-6; d_call: TRBD1; cdr3_nt: TGTGTCATCAGCAAAGGACCGGGACAGGGAGCAGTCCTGACTTTC; cdr3_aa: CVISKGPGQGAVLTF
v_call: TRBV28; clone_size: NA; cdr3_length: 15; j_call: TRBJ2-1; d_call: NA; cdr3_nt: TGTGCCAGCAGTTTCAACAGGGTTCTTTCTGAGACCCAGTTCTTC; cdr3_aa: CASSFNRVLSETQFF
v_call: TRBV20-1; clone_size: NA; cdr3_length: 13; j_call: TRBJ1-2; d_call: TRBD1; cdr3_nt: TGCAGTGCTCAGGACAGGCGGGGCTATGGCTACACCTTC; cdr3_aa: CSAQDRRGYGYTF
v_call: TRBV4-1; clone_size: many; cdr3_length: 15; j_call: TRBJ2-7; d_call: NA; cdr3_nt: TGCGCCAGCAGCCAAAGGCAGCGTGGAACCTACGAGCAGTACTTC; cdr3_aa: CASSQRQRGTYEQYF
v_call: TRBV4-2; clone_size: few; cdr3_length: 16; j_call: TRBJ2-1; d_call: NA; cdr3_nt: TGTGCCAGCAGCCAAGGGGGGACAAGATCCTACAATGAGCAGTTCTTC; cdr3_aa: CASSQGGTRSYNEQFF
v_call: TRBV6-1; clone_size: NA; cdr3_length: 18; j_call: TRBJ2-7; d_call: TRBD1; cdr3_nt: TGTGCCAGCAGTGAAAAATCTAACTGGGACAGATTGACCTACGAGCAGTACTTC; cdr3_aa: CASSEKSNWDRLTYEQYF
v_call: TRBV18; clone_size: NA; cdr3_length: 13; j_call: TRBJ2-5; d_call: NA; cdr3_nt: TGTGCCAGCTCGGGGACCCACGGAGAGACCCAGTACTTC; cdr3_aa: CASSGTHGETQYF
v_call: TRBV12-3/TRBV12-4; clone_size: NA; cdr3_length: 11; j_call: TRBJ1-2; d_call: NA; cdr3_nt: TGTGCCAGCACGACGGGAAGGGGCTACACCTTC; cdr3_aa: CASTTGRGYTF
v_call: TRBV6-5; clone_size: NA; cdr3_length: 12; j_call: TRBJ2-4; d_call: NA; cdr3_nt: TGTGCCAGCAGTTTTCAAGGGGACATTCAGTACTTC; cdr3_aa: CASSFQGDIQYF
v_call: TRBV3-1; clone_size: NA; cdr3_length: 16; j_call: TRBJ2-3; d_call: NA; cdr3_nt: TGTGCCAGCAGCCAAGATATGGACGCGGCCTGGGATACGCAGTATTTT; cdr3_aa: CASSQDMDAAWDTQYF
v_call: TRBV6-1; clone_size: NA; cdr3_length: 18; j_call: TRBJ2-7; d_call: NA; cdr3_nt: TGTGCCAGCAGGAGGGCGGCTAGACTGGGCCCTTTCTACAATGAGCAGTACTTC; cdr3_aa: CASRRAARLGPFYNEQYF
v_call: TRBV27; clone_size: once; cdr3_length: 13; j_call: TRBJ2-3; d_call: NA; cdr3_nt: TGTGGCAGCAGTAGGGGGGTCACAGATACGCAGTATTTT; cdr3_aa: CGSSRGVTDTQYF
v_call: TRBV27; clone_size: few; cdr3_length: 17; j_call: TRBJ2-3; d_call: NA; cdr3_nt: TGTGCCAGCACCCCGGTGGGGCTACCTTCTAGCACAGATACGCAGTATTTT; cdr3_aa: CASTPVGLPSSTDTQYF
v_call: TRBV12-3/TRBV12-4; clone_size: NA; cdr3_length: 14; j_call: TRBJ2-5; d_call: NA; cdr3_nt: TGTGCCAGCAGTTTTAACTCAGGGAGAGAGACCCAGTACTTC; cdr3_aa: CASSFNSGRETQYF
v_call: TRBV20-1; clone_size: NA; cdr3_length: 15; j_call: TRBJ2-7; d_call: TRBD1; cdr3_nt: TGCAGTGCCCCCCGGGACAGGGTCAGCTCCTACGAGCAGTACTTC; cdr3_aa: CSAPRDRVSSYEQYF
v_call: TRBV7-9; clone_size: few; cdr3_length: 17; j_call: TRBJ1-6; d_call: NA; cdr3_nt: TGTGCCAGCAGCTTTAGGCCCCCGGGGGAATATAATTCACCCCTCCACTTT; cdr3_aa: CASSFRPPGEYNSPLHF
v_call: TRBV7-2; clone_size: NA; cdr3_length: 14; j_call: TRBJ2-7; d_call: NA; cdr3_nt: TGTGCCAGCAGCCCAGACGAGGGGTTCGACGAGCAGTACTTC; cdr3_aa: CASSPDEGFDEQYF
v_call: TRBV3-1; clone_size: NA; cdr3_length: 14; j_call: TRBJ2-4; d_call: NA; cdr3_nt: TGTGCCAGCAGTGAGGACCGTGTTAAAAACATTCAGTACTTC; cdr3_aa: CASSEDRVKNIQYF
v_call: TRBV7-9; clone_size: NA; cdr3_length: 16; j_call: TRBJ1-5; d_call: NA; cdr3_nt: TGTGCCAGCAGCTTATCAGGCTCGGCGAGCAATCAGCCCCAGCATTTT; cdr3_aa: CASSLSGSASNQPQHF
v_call: TRBV6-2/TRBV6-3; clone_size: once; cdr3_length: 15; j_call: TRBJ2-5; d_call: TRBD1; cdr3_nt: TGTGCCAGCAGTTACTCGGACAGGGGTGGAGAGACCCAGTACTTC; cdr3_aa: CASSYSDRGGETQYF
v_call: TRBV5-1; clone_size: few; cdr3_length: 14; j_call: TRBJ2-6; d_call: NA; cdr3_nt: TGCGCCAGCAGCTTCACCGGGGGGGCCAACGTCCTGACTTTC; cdr3_aa: CASSFTGGANVLTF
v_call: TRBV2; clone_size: NA; cdr3_length: 15; j_call: TRBJ2-7; d_call: TRBD2; cdr3_nt: TGTGCCAACAGTTTACTAGCGGGAGGAAACTACGAGCAGTACTTC; cdr3_aa: CANSLLAGGNYEQYF
v_call: TRBV28; clone_size: NA; cdr3_length: 14; j_call: TRBJ2-3; d_call: TRBD1; cdr3_nt: TGTGCCAGCAGTCAAACAGGGGACGCGGATACGCAGTATTTT; cdr3_aa: CASSQTGDADTQYF